The source of this TCR beta chain is a study of beta chain features in type 1 diabetes. This clone turned up a few times. A much larger clonotype is one base distant, so this may be a read error. Other nucleotide sequences from this sample produce the same CDR3. Expressed TCRB transcripts got sequenced, as all isolated RNA was reverse transcribed. Some clones are missing from TCRdb's copy, which holds only in-frame ones; the method was immunoSEQ multiplex PCR. The profile shows hundreds of thousands of clones, 15% to 17% of them singletons. Germline CDR1 is SGHNT and CDR2 is YYREEE (reference sequence). This CDR3 spans 13 amino acids. Trimming shortened V by 2 bases and J by 1 base, and 5 bases separated the two germline ends.

Material for sequencing was naive CD4+ T cells from blood. The rearrangement joins TRBV5-4 to TRBJ2-3, with D possibly matching TRBD2 (5 bases). This clonotype was sampled from a man between 18 and 29 years old in good health. CDR3: CASSLAGTDTQYF. The CDR3 region has the DNA TGTGCCAGCAGCTTAGCGGGCACAGATACGCAGTATTTT. Full variable domain (outside the CDR3, taken from reference TRBV5-4 and TRBJ2-3): ETGVTQSPTHLIKTRGQQVTLRCSSQSGHNTVSWYQQALGQGPQFIFQYYREEENGRGNFPPRFSGLQFPNYSSELNVNALELDDSALYLCASSLAGTDTQYFGPGTRLTVL.